The count of the clone carrying this T cell receptor beta chain is one. Its specificity is not known. Per germline, CDR1 GTSNPN and CDR2 SVGIG (reference sequence). CDR3 size: 13 residues. V was shortened by 2 bases and J by 1 base, with 6 bases between the two germline ends. This record comes from a study of brain T cells in children with intractable seizures. The data were produced by immunoSEQ multiplex PCR, yet TCRdb's version contains in-frame clones alone and is incomplete. The sample shows roughly 80,000 clones, around 91% of them seen only once. Findings of the study overall: Only CDR3 sequence similarity suggested viral specificity, without known HCMV serostatus.

This chain links TRBV30 with TRBJ1-5, with D possibly being TRBD1 (5 bases). The sample here was peripheral blood, taken at surgery. The receptor comes from a girl aged 2 to 10 with Rasmussen encephalitis and intractable seizures. The CDR3 coding sequence is TGTGCCTGGAGTAAGGGGAGCAATCAGCCCCAGCATTTT. This codes for CAWSKGSNQPQHF.